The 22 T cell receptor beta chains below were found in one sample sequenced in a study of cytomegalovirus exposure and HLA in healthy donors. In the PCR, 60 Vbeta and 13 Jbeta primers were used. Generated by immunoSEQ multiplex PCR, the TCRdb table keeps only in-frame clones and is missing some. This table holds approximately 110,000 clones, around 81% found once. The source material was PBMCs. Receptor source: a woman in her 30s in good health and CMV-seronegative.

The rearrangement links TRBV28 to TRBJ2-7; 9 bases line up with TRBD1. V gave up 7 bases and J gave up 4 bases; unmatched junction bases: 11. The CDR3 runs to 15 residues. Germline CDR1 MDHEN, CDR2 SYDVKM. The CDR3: CASKTGTGLVYEQYF. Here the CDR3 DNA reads TGTGCCAGCAAAACGGGGACAGGGCTCGTGTACGAGCAGTACTTC.

CDR3: CASSLLGQANTGELFF. DNA for the CDR3: TGTGCCAGCAGTTTACTCGGACAGGCTAACACCGGGGAGCTGTTTTTT. The V and J genes are TRBV28 and TRBJ2-2; 7 bases are a match to TRBD1. The CDR3 runs 16 residues. From germline, CDR1 is MDHEN and CDR2 SYDVKM. Trimming cost V 2 bases and J 2 bases; bases outside gene matches: 5.

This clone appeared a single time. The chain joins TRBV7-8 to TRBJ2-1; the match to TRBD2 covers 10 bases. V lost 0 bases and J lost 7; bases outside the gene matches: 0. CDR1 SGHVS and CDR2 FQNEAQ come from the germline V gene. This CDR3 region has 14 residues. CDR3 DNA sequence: TGTGCCAGCAGCTTAGCTAGCGGGAGGAATGAGCAGTTCTTC. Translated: CASSLASGRNEQFF.

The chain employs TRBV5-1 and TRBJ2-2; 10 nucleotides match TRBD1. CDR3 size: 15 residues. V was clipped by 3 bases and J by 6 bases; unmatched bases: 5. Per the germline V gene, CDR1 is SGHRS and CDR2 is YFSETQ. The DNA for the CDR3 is TGCGCCAGCAGCTGGACAGGGGGTTTCGCCGGGGAGCTGTTTTTT. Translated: CASSWTGGFAGELFF.

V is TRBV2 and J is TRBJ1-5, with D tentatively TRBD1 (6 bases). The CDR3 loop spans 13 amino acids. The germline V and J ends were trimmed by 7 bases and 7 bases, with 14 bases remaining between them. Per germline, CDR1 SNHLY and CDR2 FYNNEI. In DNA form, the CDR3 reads TGTGCCAGCACCACAGGGCAGGGACAGCCCCAGCATTTT. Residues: CASTTGQGQPQHF.

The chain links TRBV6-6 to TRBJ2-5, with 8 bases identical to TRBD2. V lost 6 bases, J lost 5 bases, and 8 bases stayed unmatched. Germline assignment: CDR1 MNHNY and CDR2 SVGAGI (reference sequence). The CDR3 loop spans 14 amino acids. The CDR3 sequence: CASSLAGFGETQYF. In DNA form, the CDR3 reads TGTGCCAGCAGCTTAGCGGGATTTGGGGAGACCCAGTACTTC.

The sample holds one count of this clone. In DNA form, the CDR3 reads TGTGCCAGCAGCCCCTTATCCTTCGGGGGGGGGTCCGGGGAGCTGTTTTTT. It encodes CASSPLSFGGGSGELFF. The chain uses TRBV7-2 and TRBJ2-2; 8 bases are a match to TRBD2. This CDR3 comprises 17 residues. J lost 6 bases, V lost 5 bases, and 14 bases had no gene match. The germline CDR1 and CDR2 sequences are SGHTA and FQGNSA.

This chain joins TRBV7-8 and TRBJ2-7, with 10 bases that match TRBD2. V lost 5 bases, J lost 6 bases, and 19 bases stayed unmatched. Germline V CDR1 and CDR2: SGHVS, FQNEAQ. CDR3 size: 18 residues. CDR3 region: CASSAPGQKGLADIEQYF. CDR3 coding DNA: TGTGCCAGCAGCGCTCCGGGACAGAAAGGACTAGCGGATATCGAGCAGTACTTC.

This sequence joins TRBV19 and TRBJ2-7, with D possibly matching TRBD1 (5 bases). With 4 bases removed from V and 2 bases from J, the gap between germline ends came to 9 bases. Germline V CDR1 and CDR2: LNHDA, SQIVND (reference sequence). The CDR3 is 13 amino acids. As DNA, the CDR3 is TGTGCCAGTAGTACAGCAGGGCCCTACGAGCAGTACTTC. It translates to CASSTAGPYEQYF.

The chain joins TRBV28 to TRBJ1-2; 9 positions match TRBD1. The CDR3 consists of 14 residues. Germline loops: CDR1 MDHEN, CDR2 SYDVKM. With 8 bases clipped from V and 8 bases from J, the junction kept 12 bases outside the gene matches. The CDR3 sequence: CASLRTQGARGYTF. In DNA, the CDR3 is TGTGCCAGCCTACGAACACAGGGGGCGCGGGGCTACACCTTC.

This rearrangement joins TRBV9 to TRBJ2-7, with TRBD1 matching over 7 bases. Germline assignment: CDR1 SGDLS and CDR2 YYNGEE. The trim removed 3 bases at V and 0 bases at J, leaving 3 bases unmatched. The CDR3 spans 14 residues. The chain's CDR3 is CASSGRDSSYEQYF. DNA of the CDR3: TGTGCCAGCAGCGGAAGGGACAGCTCCTACGAGCAGTACTTC.

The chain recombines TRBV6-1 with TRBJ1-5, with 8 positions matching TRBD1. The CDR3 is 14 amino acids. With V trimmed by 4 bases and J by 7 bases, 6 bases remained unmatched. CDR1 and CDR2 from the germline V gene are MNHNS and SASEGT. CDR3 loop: CASSVRQGLQPQHF. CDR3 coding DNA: TGTGCCAGCAGTGTACGACAGGGGCTACAGCCCCAGCATTTT.

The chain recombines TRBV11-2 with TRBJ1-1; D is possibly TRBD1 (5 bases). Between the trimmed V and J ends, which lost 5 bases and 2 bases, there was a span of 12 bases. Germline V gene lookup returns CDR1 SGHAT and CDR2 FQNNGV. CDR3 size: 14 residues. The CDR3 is CASSPTAINTEAFF. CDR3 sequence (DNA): TGTGCCAGCAGCCCGACAGCAATTAACACTGAAGCTTTCTTT.

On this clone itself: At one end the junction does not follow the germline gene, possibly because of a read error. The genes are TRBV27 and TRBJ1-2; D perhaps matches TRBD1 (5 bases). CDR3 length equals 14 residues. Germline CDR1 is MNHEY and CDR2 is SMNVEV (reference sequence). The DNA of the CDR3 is TGTGCCAGCAGGTTACAGGACACTAACTATGACTACACCTTC. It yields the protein CASRLQDTNYDYTF.

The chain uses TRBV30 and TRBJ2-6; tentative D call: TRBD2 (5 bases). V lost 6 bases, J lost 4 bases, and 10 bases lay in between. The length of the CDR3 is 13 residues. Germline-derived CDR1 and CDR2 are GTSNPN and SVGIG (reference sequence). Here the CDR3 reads CACGEGGANVLTF. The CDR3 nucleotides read TGTGCCTGCGGTGAGGGCGGGGCCAACGTCCTGACTTTC.

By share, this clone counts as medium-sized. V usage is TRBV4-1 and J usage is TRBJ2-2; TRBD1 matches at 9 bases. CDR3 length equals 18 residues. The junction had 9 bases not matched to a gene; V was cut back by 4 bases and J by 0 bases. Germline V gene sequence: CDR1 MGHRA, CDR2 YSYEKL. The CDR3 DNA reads TGCGCCAGCAGCCCCGACAGGGGGAGTTCTTCGAACACCGGGGAGCTGTTTTTT. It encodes CASSPDRGSSSNTGELFF.

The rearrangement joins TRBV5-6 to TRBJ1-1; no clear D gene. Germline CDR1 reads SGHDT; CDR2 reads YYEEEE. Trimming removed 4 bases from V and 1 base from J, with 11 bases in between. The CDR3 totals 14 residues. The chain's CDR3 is CASSPWTGNTEAFF. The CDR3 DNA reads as TGTGCCAGCAGCCCTTGGACTGGGAACACTGAAGCTTTCTTT.

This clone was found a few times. The CDR3 nucleotides read TGTGCCAGCAGCAAGGACAGGGCCACCGGGGAGCTGTTTTTT. It yields the protein CASSKDRATGELFF. The chain recombines TRBV7-2 with TRBJ2-2, with TRBD1 matching over 8 bases. Trimming took 5 bases from V and 4 from J; bases not matched to a gene: 3. Germline lookup yields CDR1 SGHTA and CDR2 FQGNSA. This CDR3 is 14 amino acids long.

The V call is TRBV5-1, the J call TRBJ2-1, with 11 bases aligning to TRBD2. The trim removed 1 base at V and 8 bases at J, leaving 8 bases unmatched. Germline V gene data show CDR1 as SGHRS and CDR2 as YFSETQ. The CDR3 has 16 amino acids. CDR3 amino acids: CASSLKTSGISDEQFF. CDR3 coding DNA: TGCGCCAGCAGCTTGAAGACTAGCGGGATAAGTGATGAGCAGTTCTTC.

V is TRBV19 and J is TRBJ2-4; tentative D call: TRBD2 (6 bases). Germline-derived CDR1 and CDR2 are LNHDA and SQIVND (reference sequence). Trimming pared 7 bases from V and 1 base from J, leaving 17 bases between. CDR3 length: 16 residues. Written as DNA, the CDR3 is TGTGCCAGTAACTCCCGGGACTCGTACGCCAAAAACATTCAGTACTTC. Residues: CASNSRDSYAKNIQYF.

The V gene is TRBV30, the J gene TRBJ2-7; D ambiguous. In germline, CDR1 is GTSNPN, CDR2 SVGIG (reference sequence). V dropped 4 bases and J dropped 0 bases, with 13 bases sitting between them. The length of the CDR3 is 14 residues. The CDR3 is CAWTPTTGSYEQYF. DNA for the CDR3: TGTGCCTGGACCCCTACCACGGGCTCCTACGAGCAGTACTTC.

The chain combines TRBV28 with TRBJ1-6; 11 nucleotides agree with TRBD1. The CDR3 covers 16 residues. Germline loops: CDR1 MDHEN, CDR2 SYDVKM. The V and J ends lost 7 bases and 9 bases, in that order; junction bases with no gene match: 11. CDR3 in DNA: TGTGCCAGCACCCTCTACGGGACAGGGGGACCTTCACCCCTCCACTTT. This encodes CASTLYGTGGPSPLHF.